The sequence of this T cell receptor (beta chain) was determined in a study of T cell responses to AZD1222 COVID-19 vaccine. Study-level background: Second-dose timings of about 4 or about 12 weeks were pooled.

TCRdb's table, derived via immunoSEQ multiplex PCR, lists solely in-frame clones and lacks some. In the table there are under 150,000 clones, 90% to 95% of which are singletons. Germline V gives CDR1 SGHRS, CDR2 YFSETQ. The CDR3 runs to 15 residues. V was pared by 8 bases and J by 8 bases, with 14 bases of the junction left unmatched. This receptor was identified in an adult in good health. The chain is built from TRBV5-1 and TRBJ2-1; TRBD2 matches 9 bases. This sample comprised peripheral blood, obtained on day 0 of AZD1222 vaccination. CDR3 DNA sequence: TGCGCCAGTAAGGTTGAGGGACTAGCAGGCCATGAGCAGTTCTTC. Its protein is CASKVEGLAGHEQFF.